The 29 T cell receptor beta chains below were found in one sample sequenced in a study of blood T cell repertoires in COVID-19. Libraries were prepared by immunoSEQ multiplex PCR; TCRdb keeps only in-frame clonotypes and omits some of them. The table includes 65,000 to 85,000 clones, roughly 88% detected once. The sequencing input was peripheral blood. These receptors came from a human donor in a cohort sampled during active COVID-19.

This clone was picked up one time. The chain links TRBV3-1 (or the pseudogene TRBV3-2) to TRBJ2-1; 9 nucleotides match TRBD2. Germline V gives CDR1 LGHDT, CDR2 YNNKEL (reference sequence). CDR3 length: 17 amino acids. Trimming cost V 0 bases and J 6 bases; bases outside gene matches: 9. The CDR3 DNA sequence: TGTGCCAGCAGCCAAGATCCAGAGCGGGGGGACCGCAATGAGCAGTTCTTC. It specifies CASSQDPERGDRNEQFF.

The rearrangement joins TRBV5-1 to TRBJ1-5; 9 bases agree with TRBD1. The CDR3 has 15 amino acids. V lost 4 bases and J lost 5; bases outside the gene matches: 7. Germline lookup yields CDR1 SGHRS and CDR2 YFSETQ. The CDR3 DNA is TGCGCCAGCAGCCTGGGACAGGGAGGAGATCAGCCCCAGCATTTT. Protein sequence: CASSLGQGGDQPQHF.

The chain employs TRBV6-1 and TRBJ1-2; D call uncertain. Trimming removed 1 base at V and 3 bases at J, with 6 bases between. Per the germline V gene, CDR1 is MNHNS and CDR2 is SASEGT. The CDR3 loop spans 13 amino acids. CDR3 amino acids: CASSEGADYGYTF. The CDR3, as DNA: TGTGCCAGCAGTGAAGGGGCCGACTATGGCTACACCTTC.

This chain joins TRBV6-2 or TRBV6-3 and TRBJ2-1; TRBD2 aligns across 13 bases. V shed 2 bases and J 7 bases; nucleotides not matched to a gene: 11. The germline V gene has CDR1 MNHEY and CDR2 SVGEGT. The CDR3 has 18 residues. CDR3 loop: CASSYLVPLAGGQNEQFF. In nucleotides, the CDR3 is TGTGCCAGCAGTTACCTTGTCCCACTAGCGGGGGGGCAAAATGAGCAGTTCTTC.

The chain has TRBV13 and TRBJ2-1; 10 bases line up with TRBD2. The germline CDR1 and CDR2 sequences are PRHDT and FYEKMQ (reference sequence). The V and J ends lost 4 bases and 9 bases, in that order; junction bases with no gene match: 12. The CDR3 sequence is 16 residues long. CDR3 in DNA: TGTGCCAGCAGCTCGTTCGGATTAGCGGGGGGCCTTGAGCAGTTCTTC. As protein: CASSSFGLAGGLEQFF. Combining the CDR3 with reference TRBV13 and TRBJ2-1 gives the whole variable domain AAGVIQSPRHLIKEKRETATLKCYPIPRHDTVYWYQQGPGQDPQFLISFYEKMQSDKGSIPDRFSAQQFSDYHSELNMSSLELGDSALYFCASSSFGLAGGLEQFFGPGTRLTVL.

The CDR3 DNA reads TGTGCCAGCAGCTTTCCCGGGGGTCCAGGAAACACCATATATTTT. Translated: CASSFPGGPGNTIYF. This chain joins TRBV11-2 and TRBJ1-3, with D possibly matching TRBD1 (5 bases). CDR3 length: 15 residues. V lost 3 bases to trimming and J lost 4 bases, with 13 bases between them. Per the germline V gene, CDR1 is SGHAT and CDR2 is FQNNGV.

V usage is TRBV10-2 and J usage is TRBJ2-2; 12 nucleotides align to TRBD2. The CDR3 runs 17 residues. After removal of 8 bases from V and 4 bases from J, the junction contained 11 bases not matched to a gene. Looked up from germline, CDR1 is WSHSY and CDR2 is SAAADI. As DNA, the CDR3 is TGCGCCAGCCTCCGGCTAGCGGGGGGGCGGGTCACCGGGGAGCTGTTTTTT. Its translation: CASLRLAGGRVTGELFF.

The CDR3 region is CASSVGFRRTEETQYF. CDR3 coding DNA: TGTGCCAGCAGCGTAGGATTCAGGCGCACGGAAGAGACCCAGTACTTC. The chain uses TRBV9 and TRBJ2-5; D is unresolved. CDR1 and CDR2 (germline): SGDLS, YYNGEE. The CDR3 consists of 16 residues. V was cut by 0 bases and J by 3 bases, with 15 bases left in between.

This clone appeared once. The V gene is TRBV5-6, the J gene TRBJ1-5, with TRBD1 matching over 8 bases. This CDR3 is 16 amino acids long. Germline-derived CDR1 and CDR2 are SGHDT and YYEEEE. Germline trimming cut 2 bases from V and 8 bases from J; bases unmatched to any gene: 12. Here the CDR3 reads CASSLSHRGVLEPQHF. The CDR3 DNA follows: TGTGCCAGCAGCTTATCCCACAGGGGGGTCCTCGAGCCCCAGCATTTT. Using reference TRBV5-6 and TRBJ1-5 for the parts outside the CDR3, the full variable domain is DAGVTQSPTHLIKTRGQQVTLRCSPKSGHDTVSWYQQALGQGPQFIFQYYEEEERQRGNFPDRFSGHQFPNYSSELNVNALLLGDSALYLCASSLSHRGVLEPQHFGDGTRLSIL.

This chain joins TRBV18 and TRBJ2-1; no definite D call. The CDR3 has 15 amino acids. The germline CDR1 and CDR2 sequences are KGHSH and LQKENI. V lost 1 base, J lost 2 bases, and 9 bases lay in between. The chain's CDR3 is CASSPQLSTYNEQFF. As DNA, the CDR3 is TGTGCCAGCTCACCACAGCTATCCACCTACAATGAGCAGTTCTTC.

CDR3 in amino acids: CASTRDSSGNTIYF. The CDR3 nucleotides read TGCGCCAGCACCCGGGACAGCTCTGGAAACACCATATATTTT. The gene calls are TRBV5-1 and TRBJ1-3; 7 positions match TRBD1. V shed 6 bases, J shed 0 bases, and the junction held 3 bases outside the gene matches. Per germline, CDR1 SGHRS and CDR2 YFSETQ. This CDR3 is built from 14 residues.

This clone was seen a few times. This chain joins TRBV2 and TRBJ2-7, with 8 bases that match TRBD1. J gave up 0 bases and V 4 bases, and 2 bases lay outside the gene matches. The CDR3 runs to 14 residues. The germline V gene encodes CDR1 SNHLY and CDR2 FYNNEI. CDR3 protein: CASSVGQGSYEQYF. In DNA form, the CDR3 reads TGTGCCAGCAGTGTAGGACAGGGCTCCTACGAGCAGTACTTC.

The chain is built from TRBV5-1 and TRBJ2-7; D might be TRBD2 (6 bases). The germline V gene encodes CDR1 SGHRS and CDR2 YFSETQ. The CDR3 runs 12 residues. V was trimmed by 5 bases and J by 6 bases, leaving 12 bases between them. CDR3 sequence reads: CASSLGSGEQYF. CDR3 nucleotides: TGCGCCAGCAGTCTCGGGAGCGGCGAGCAGTACTTC.

This sequence joins TRBV7-2 and TRBJ2-5; 8 nucleotides match TRBD1. The germline gives CDR1 SGHTA, CDR2 FQGNSA. The J segment lost 5 bases and the V segment lost 5 bases, leaving 10 bases of the junction unmatched. The CDR3 is 15 amino acids. The CDR3 spells CASSAVSGGSETQYF. The DNA for the CDR3 is TGTGCCAGCAGCGCCGTTTCAGGGGGCAGTGAGACCCAGTACTTC.

The chain combines TRBV7-9 with TRBJ2-5; a weak D match, TRBD2 (5 bases). This CDR3 is 15 amino acids long. V lost 2 bases to trimming and J lost 4 bases, with 14 bases between them. CDR1 and CDR2 from the germline V gene are SEHNR and FQNEAQ (reference sequence). The DNA of the CDR3 is TGTGCCAGCAGCTTAATGACGGCGGGCGGAGAGACCCAGTACTTC. It encodes CASSLMTAGGETQYF.

The chain links TRBV5-1 to TRBJ2-2; TRBD2 matches 9 bases. V lost 0 bases, J lost 4 bases, and 4 bases stayed unmatched. The CDR3 runs 16 residues. Germline-derived CDR1 and CDR2 are SGHRS and YFSETQ. Here the CDR3 DNA reads TGCGCCAGCAGCTTGGTCTCTAGCGGGACCACCGGGGAGCTGTTTTTT. Translating it yields CASSLVSSGTTGELFF.

This chain uses TRBV7-3 with TRBJ2-1, with TRBD1 identical over 7 bases. Germline trimming cut 2 bases from V and 5 bases from J; bases unmatched to any gene: 3. CDR1 SGHTA and CDR2 FQGTGA come from the germline V gene. This CDR3 has 14 residues. DNA of the CDR3: TGTGCCAGCAGCTTAGGACAGGCCAACAATGAGCAGTTCTTC. Amino acids: CASSLGQANNEQFF.

The J gene is TRBJ1-3, the V gene TRBV5-6, with D possibly being TRBD1 (6 bases). The V end was cut by 5 bases, the J end by 4 bases, with 10 bases between. The CDR3 contains 13 residues. CDR1 and CDR2 (germline): SGHDT, YYEEEE. CDR3 residues: CASSYRVGNTIYF. For the CDR3, the DNA is TGTGCCAGCAGTTACAGGGTAGGAAACACCATATATTTT.

The genes are TRBV19 and TRBJ1-1; D is ambiguous. Germline V gene sequence: CDR1 LNHDA, CDR2 SQIVND (reference sequence). The CDR3 spans 14 residues. V was trimmed by 3 bases and J by 2 bases, leaving 10 bases between them. The CDR3 sequence: CASSIEGSNTEAFF. CDR3 nucleotides: TGTGCCAGTAGTATTGAGGGTTCTAACACTGAAGCTTTCTTT.

The CDR3 DNA sequence: TGCGCCAGCAGATCAGACGGAGCTATAATGAACACTGAAGCTTTCTTT. This gives the protein CASRSDGAIMNTEAFF. J is TRBJ1-1 and V is TRBV5-1; D gene uncertain. CDR1 SGHRS and CDR2 YFSETQ come from the germline V gene. The V end was cut by 5 bases, the J end by 0 bases, with 17 bases between. The CDR3 length is 16 residues.

This clone was picked up one time. The rearrangement joins TRBV18 to TRBJ2-1, with D possibly matching TRBD2 (6 bases). V lost 0 bases and J lost 0, with 12 bases in between. CDR1 KGHSH and CDR2 LQKENI come from the germline V gene. CDR3 size: 17 residues. CDR3 loop: CASSPPGLRSSYNEQFF. The CDR3 coding sequence is TGTGCCAGCTCACCACCCGGACTAAGGAGCTCCTACAATGAGCAGTTCTTC.

This clone came up a few times. The chain has TRBV19 and TRBJ2-1; possibly TRBD1 for D (7 bases). V was shortened by 10 bases and J by 9 bases, with 19 bases between the two germline ends. Germline V CDR1 and CDR2: LNHDA, SQIVND (reference sequence). The CDR3 runs to 13 residues. In DNA form, the CDR3 reads TGTGCCACTGCGGGACAGAAGGCACCTGAGCAGTTCTTC. Amino acid sequence: CATAGQKAPEQFF. The full variable domain, rest sourced from reference TRBV19 and TRBJ2-1, is DGGITQSPKYLFRKEGQNVTLSCEQNLNHDAMYWYRQDPGQGLRLIYYSQIVNDFQKGDIAEGYSVSREKKESFPLTVTSAQKNPTAFYLCATAGQKAPEQFFGPGTRLTVL.

The chain has TRBV19 and TRBJ1-6, with 7 bases that match TRBD1. V trimming: 6 bases; J trimming: 3 bases; junction bases outside the gene matches: 5. Germline V gives CDR1 LNHDA, CDR2 SQIVND (reference sequence). This CDR3 spans 15 amino acids. CDR3: CASRAGTDYNSPLHF. The DNA for the CDR3 is TGTGCCAGTAGAGCCGGGACAGACTATAATTCACCCCTCCACTTT. Complete variable domain (other parts from reference TRBV19 and TRBJ1-6): DGGITQSPKYLFRKEGQNVTLSCEQNLNHDAMYWYRQDPGQGLRLIYYSQIVNDFQKGDIAEGYSVSREKKESFPLTVTSAQKNPTAFYLCASRAGTDYNSPLHFGNGTRLTVT.

V and J are TRBV27 and TRBJ2-2; 7 bases line up with TRBD2. This CDR3 has 19 amino acids. V dropped 4 bases and J dropped 5; count of bases not matched to a gene: 19. Per germline, CDR1 MNHEY and CDR2 SMNVEV (reference sequence). CDR3: CASSSPKAPGLPITGELFF. Written as DNA, the CDR3 is TGTGCCAGCAGTTCACCTAAAGCCCCGGGACTACCAATAACCGGGGAGCTGTTTTTT.

In nucleotides, the CDR3 is TGTGCCAGCAGCGTAGGACTGACCTACGAGCAGTACTTC. This gives the protein CASSVGLTYEQYF. V is TRBV9 and J is TRBJ2-7, with D uncertain. The germline V gene encodes CDR1 SGDLS and CDR2 YYNGEE. Trimming shortened V by 0 bases and J by 2 bases, and 6 bases separated the two germline ends. The CDR3 contains 13 residues.

For this clone: One end of the junction fails to match germline, which may point to a read error. CDR3 sequence (DNA): TGTGCCAGCACCTTAACCGGGAGCTACGAGCAGTACTTC. Protein: CASTLTGSYEQYF. The rearrangement links TRBV7-2 to TRBJ2-7, with D maybe TRBD2 (6 bases). Germline CDR1 SGHTA, CDR2 FQGNSA. The CDR3 runs 13 residues.

The J gene is TRBJ1-2, the V gene TRBV4-3; TRBD1 aligns across 11 bases. Looked up from germline, CDR1 is LGHNA and CDR2 is YSLEER. This CDR3 has 17 residues. V lost 0 bases and J lost 5; bases outside the gene matches: 8. The CDR3: CASSQDRTGGPLYGYTF. The DNA for the CDR3 is TGCGCCAGCAGCCAAGATAGGACAGGGGGCCCCCTGTATGGCTACACCTTC.

The V and J genes are TRBV7-2 and TRBJ2-2, with 8 nucleotides matching TRBD1. This CDR3 has 16 residues. The germline V gene has CDR1 SGHTA and CDR2 FQGNSA. The trim removed 1 base at V and 4 bases at J, leaving 5 bases unmatched. The CDR3 sequence: CASSLVVQGVTGELFF. For the CDR3, the DNA is TGTGCCAGCAGCTTAGTCGTACAGGGGGTCACCGGGGAGCTGTTTTTT.

The V and J genes are TRBV4-3 and TRBJ2-1; 7 positions match TRBD2. Trimming at V came to 1 base and at J to 9 bases, leaving 15 bases not matched to a gene. CDR1 LGHNA and CDR2 YSLEER come from the germline V gene. The CDR3 is 17 amino acids. The CDR3: CASSQVFVGAGAGEQFF. CDR3 nucleotide sequence: TGCGCCAGCAGCCAAGTTTTTGTTGGGGCGGGAGCGGGTGAGCAGTTCTTC.